This T cell receptor (beta chain) was captured in a study of regulatory T cells in long-lasting Graves disease. Study-wide results and limits: TRBV28 was favored in persistent disease, as were TRBJ1-2 and TRBJ2-5.

The sample holds many counts of this clonotype. Its matching antigen is unknown. The authors built TCR beta libraries using iRepertoire HTBI primers and Arm-PCR of CDR3 regions. Each CDR3 protein is one row after TCRdb ran MiXCR on the multiplex PCR reads. The table includes 310,000 or so distinct CDR3 sequences, about 19% detected once. Germline CDR1 reads MNHNS; CDR2 reads SASEGT. V was pared by 6 bases and J by 1 base, with 16 bases of the junction left unmatched. The CDR3 is made up of 18 amino acids. Time point given: persistent/refractory GD, antithyroid drugs over 5 years with positive TRAb. There was RNA extracted from PBMCs, and the TCR library was made from it.

The sample was peripheral blood mononuclear cells (PBMCs), taken when the disease was refractory, from a patient treated with antithyroid drugs. The V gene is TRBV6-1, the J gene TRBJ1-1; 8 positions match TRBD1. The receptor's source is a female donor with Graves disease. The CDR3 sequence: CASSFNRGKGHWNTEAFF. The DNA of the CDR3 is TGTGCCAGCAGCTTCAACAGGGGGAAGGGTCATTGGAACACTGAAGCTTTCTTT.